Listed here are 22 T cell receptor beta chains from one sample, sequenced in a study of T cell repertoires in cytomegalovirus infection. No antigen has been identified for these receptors. TCRdb redid the calling of the reads with MiXCR, one entry per CDR3 protein. In the table there are about 830,000 distinct CDR3 sequences, around a third of which are singletons. The material sequenced was cultured CD8+ T cells from PBMCs, taken from culture after CMV antigen stimulation. Receptor source: a human donor in good health (CMV status not recorded). Some clones in this sample may be carry-over from other donors' samples.

This clonotype has more than one count but fewer than ten. The gene calls are TRBV12-3 or TRBV12-4 and TRBJ2-5, with 9 bases fitting TRBD2. The CDR3 sequence is 15 residues long. The V segment lost 5 bases and the J segment 5 bases; nucleotides outside the gene matches: 9. CDR3 sequence (DNA): TGTGCCAGCAGTCCATTGGGCGGGGGGGCCGAGACCCAGTACTTC. Encoded protein: CASSPLGGGAETQYF.

V usage is TRBV27 and J usage is TRBJ1-2, with D possibly TRBD1 on 5 matching bases. V lost 3 bases and J lost 2, with 13 bases in between. Germline V lookup: CDR1 MNHEY, CDR2 SMNVEV (reference sequence). The CDR3 contains 15 residues. CDR3 amino acids: CASSLGRSPNYGYTF. CDR3 DNA sequence: TGTGCCAGCAGTTTGGGACGGTCTCCAAACTATGGCTACACCTTC.

CDR3 amino acids: CSVERQGSYEQFF. CDR3 bases: TGCAGCGTTGAAAGGCAGGGGAGCTATGAGCAGTTCTTC. The gene calls are TRBV29-1 and TRBJ2-1; D perhaps matches TRBD1 (6 bases). V shed 2 bases and J shed 8 bases, with 13 bases lying between them. The germline V gene has CDR1 SQVTM and CDR2 ANQGSEA. CDR3 size: 13 residues.

The V gene is TRBV7-9, the J gene TRBJ1-2; 10 bases map to TRBD1. With 6 bases clipped from V and 0 bases from J, the junction kept 10 bases outside the gene matches. CDR1 and CDR2 (germline): SEHNR, FQNEAQ (reference sequence). This CDR3 is built from 17 residues. The CDR3 sequence is CASRDTGQGIPNYGYTF. CDR3 DNA sequence: TGTGCCAGCAGGGACACGGGACAGGGGATTCCTAACTATGGCTACACCTTC.

This clonotype was recorded a few times. V and J are TRBV19 and TRBJ2-7; weak D call: TRBD1 (5 bases). The germline V gene encodes CDR1 LNHDA and CDR2 SQIVND (reference sequence). The V end lost 3 bases, the J end lost 1 base, and 13 bases lay between the germline ends. The CDR3 is 15 amino acids. As DNA, the CDR3 is TGTGCCAGTAGTATTCACAGTGACAGATCCTACGAGCAGTACTTC. This translates into CASSIHSDRSYEQYF.

The rearrangement uses TRBV12-3 or TRBV12-4 and TRBJ1-2, with TRBD1 identical over 7 bases. V lost 6 bases and J lost 6; bases outside the gene matches: 7. CDR3 size: 13 residues. The CDR3 spells CASRPGQRDGYTF. CDR3 nucleotides: TGTGCCAGCAGACCGGGACAGAGAGATGGCTACACCTTC.

This chain links TRBV29-1 with TRBJ2-1, with D possibly matching TRBD2 (6 bases). V lost 6 bases to trimming and J lost 5 bases, with 20 bases between them. There are 15 residues in the CDR3. The germline CDR1 and CDR2 sequences are SQVTM and ANQGSEA. CDR3 sequence (DNA): TGCAGCGTGAGGGGAGGCCGGAGTTACAACAATGAGCAGTTCTTC. It is translated as CSVRGGRSYNNEQFF.

This clonotype was found many times. This rearrangement joins TRBV7-2 to TRBJ2-1; D ambiguous. CDR1 is SGHTA, CDR2 FQGNSA, per germline. The V gene lost 6 bases and the J gene lost 10 bases, with 10 bases spanning the gap. The CDR3 spans 11 residues. CDR3 in amino acids: CASSFRVEQFF. The CDR3 DNA follows: TGTGCCAGCAGTTTTAGGGTCGAGCAGTTCTTC.

Of note for this clonotype: A single base separates this from a much larger clone, so it may be a read error. This chain uses TRBV5-4 with TRBJ1-1; D not certain. The germline gives CDR1 SGHNT, CDR2 YYREEE (reference sequence). The CDR3 extends over 12 amino acids. The CDR3 DNA reads as TGTGTCAGCACCCTAGGGTCCGGTGAAGCTTTCTTT. Amino acid sequence: CVSTLGSGEAFF. The full variable domain, with the rest looked up from reference TRBV5-4 and TRBJ1-1, is ETGVTQSPTHLIKTRGQQVTLRCSSQSGHNTVSWYQQALGQGPQFIFQYYREEENGRGNFPPRFSGLQFPNYSSELNVNALELDDSALYLCVSTLGSGEAFFGQGTRLTVV.

This clonotype was observed a few times. J is TRBJ1-4 and V is TRBV12-3 or TRBV12-4; D gene unclear. Trimming left V 3 bases short and J 6 bases short, with 14 bases between. This CDR3 region has 15 residues. The chain's CDR3 is CASSFSGKVDEKLFF. The CDR3, as DNA: TGTGCCAGCAGTTTTTCGGGGAAGGTAGATGAAAAACTGTTTTTT.

This clonotype has at least ten counts. The chain employs TRBV7-8 and TRBJ2-1, with a possible D match to TRBD2 (6 bases). Germline V gives CDR1 SGHVS, CDR2 FQNEAQ. CDR3 size: 15 residues. V shed 5 bases and J shed 0 bases, with 11 bases lying between them. Here the CDR3 DNA reads TGTGCCAGCAGCGATAGCGGTCGCTCCTACAATGAGCAGTTCTTC. Protein: CASSDSGRSYNEQFF.

This clonotype was seen ten or more times. CDR3 amino acids: CASSTHRGSDTQYF. The CDR3 coding sequence is TGTGCCAGCAGCACCCACAGGGGGTCAGATACGCAGTATTTT. The chain carries TRBV7-8 and TRBJ2-3, with 8 bases fitting TRBD1. V trimming: 5 bases; J trimming: 4 bases; junction bases outside the gene matches: 5. Per germline, CDR1 SGHVS and CDR2 FQNEAQ. The CDR3 is made up of 14 amino acids.

The chain links TRBV20-1 to TRBJ1-4; D not certain. CDR3 length: 14 residues. V gave up 6 bases and J gave up 0 bases, with 11 bases separating them. Per the germline V gene, CDR1 is DFQATT and CDR2 is SNEGSKA (reference sequence). The CDR3 DNA follows: TGCAGTGCCCAACATGATTCAACTAATGAAAAACTGTTTTTT. Protein: CSAQHDSTNEKLFF.

V usage is TRBV7-9 and J usage is TRBJ1-2; maybe TRBD1 (5 bases). V gave up 4 bases and J gave up 4 bases, with 13 bases separating them. Germline assignment: CDR1 SEHNR and CDR2 FQNEAQ (reference sequence). The CDR3 sequence is 14 residues long. CDR3 DNA sequence: TGTGCCAGCAGCTCGGACATTCGAACCTATGGCTACACCTTC. This codes for CASSSDIRTYGYTF.

The gene calls are TRBV27 and TRBJ1-1; no definite D call. There are 13 residues in the CDR3. In germline, CDR1 is MNHEY, CDR2 SMNVEV (reference sequence). The V gene lost 1 base and the J gene lost 3 bases, with 6 bases spanning the gap. The CDR3 sequence: CASSLWQDTEAFF. CDR3 DNA: TGTGCCAGCAGTTTATGGCAGGACACTGAAGCTTTCTTT.

V is TRBV7-9 and J is TRBJ2-2; a possible D gene is TRBD1 (5 bases). Germline V gene lookup returns CDR1 SEHNR and CDR2 FQNEAQ (reference sequence). The CDR3 runs 14 residues. Trimming left V 11 bases short and J 6 bases short, with 19 bases between. CDR3: CAYPGHPNPGELFF. The CDR3 DNA reads as TGTGCCTACCCAGGACACCCCAATCCCGGGGAGCTGTTTTTT. Combining the CDR3 with reference TRBV7-9 and TRBJ2-2 gives the whole variable domain DTGVSQNPRHKITKRGQNVTFRCDPISEHNRLYWYRQTLGQGPEFLTYFQNEAQLEKSRLLSDRFSAERPKGSFSTLEIQRTEQGDSAMYLCAYPGHPNPGELFFGEGSRLTVL.

The chain is built from TRBV20-1 and TRBJ2-1; 10 bases line up with TRBD2. This CDR3 is built from 17 residues. The germline CDR1 and CDR2 sequences are DFQATT and SNEGSKA (reference sequence). Trimming took 0 bases from V and 3 from J; bases not matched to a gene: 8. CDR3 DNA: TGCAGTGCTAGAGATCTATCTAGCGGGGGCCGCTACAATGAGCAGTTCTTC. It encodes CSARDLSSGGRYNEQFF.

J is TRBJ1-1 and V is TRBV4-1; D uncertain. The V end was cut by 1 base, the J end by 1 base, with 10 bases between. This CDR3 spans 15 amino acids. Germline CDR1 MGHRA, CDR2 YSYEKL. The CDR3 loop reads CASSQVPGSNTEAFF. For the CDR3, the DNA is TGCGCCAGCAGCCAAGTTCCGGGTTCGAACACTGAAGCTTTCTTT.

This clonotype was detected a few times. V gene TRBV7-9 combines with J gene TRBJ1-1; the D is unclear. CDR3 size: 15 residues. V gave up 4 bases and J gave up 2 bases, with 14 bases separating them. Germline V gene sequence: CDR1 SEHNR, CDR2 FQNEAQ (reference sequence). The CDR3 nucleotides read TGTGCCAGCAGCTGGGCGGGGTCTTACAACACTGAAGCTTTCTTT. It encodes CASSWAGSYNTEAFF.

On this clonotype itself: A much larger clone differs by one base, so this may be a read error. V gene TRBV7-2 combines with J gene TRBJ2-1; no clear D. The CDR3 is 15 residues long. Germline CDR1 reads SGHTA; CDR2 reads FQGNSA. This chain's CDR3 is CANSSGRAGRNEQFF. For the CDR3, the DNA is TGTGCCAACAGCTCCGGACGGGCCGGCCGGAATGAGCAGTTCTTC.

This sequence joins TRBV20-1 and TRBJ2-1, with D possibly being TRBD1 or TRBD2 (5 bases each). The CDR3 has 15 amino acids. V was pared by 8 bases and J by 0 bases, with 17 bases between. In germline, CDR1 is DFQATT, CDR2 SNEGSKA (reference sequence). The CDR3 DNA sequence: TGCAGTTACAAAGGGGACGTAAGCTCCTACAATGAGCAGTTCTTC. It translates to CSYKGDVSSYNEQFF.

This clonotype was recorded at least ten times. This sequence joins TRBV7-6 and TRBJ2-1; D is uncertain. With 3 bases removed from V and 3 bases from J, the gap between germline ends came to 9 bases. The germline V gene has CDR1 SGHVS and CDR2 FNYEAQ. The CDR3 runs to 14 residues. CDR3 sequence reads: CASSFPGDYNEQFF. The CDR3 DNA reads TGTGCCAGCAGCTTCCCTGGGGACTACAATGAGCAGTTCTTC.